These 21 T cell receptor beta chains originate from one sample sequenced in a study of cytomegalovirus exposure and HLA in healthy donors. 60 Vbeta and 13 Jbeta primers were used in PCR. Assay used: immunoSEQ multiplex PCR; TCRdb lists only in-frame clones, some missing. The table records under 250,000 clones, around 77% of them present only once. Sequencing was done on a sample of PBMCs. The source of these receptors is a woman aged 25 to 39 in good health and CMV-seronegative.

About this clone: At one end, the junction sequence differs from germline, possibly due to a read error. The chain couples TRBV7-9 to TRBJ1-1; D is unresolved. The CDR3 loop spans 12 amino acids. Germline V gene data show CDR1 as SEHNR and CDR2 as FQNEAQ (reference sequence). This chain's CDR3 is CSSSPPSTEAFF. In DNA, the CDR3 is TGTTCCAGCAGCCCCCCTAGCACTGAAGCTTTCTTT. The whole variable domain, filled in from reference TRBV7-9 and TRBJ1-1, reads DTGVSQNPRHKITKRGQNVTFRCDPISEHNRLYWYRQTLGQGPEFLTYFQNEAQLEKSRLLSDRFSAERPKGSFSTLEIQRTEQGDSAMYLCSSSPPSTEAFFGQGTRLTVV.

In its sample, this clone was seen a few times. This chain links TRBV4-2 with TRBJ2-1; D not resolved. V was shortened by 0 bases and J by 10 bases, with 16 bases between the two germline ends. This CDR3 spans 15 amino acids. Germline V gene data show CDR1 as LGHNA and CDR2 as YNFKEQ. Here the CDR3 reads CASSQDLSGVAEQFF. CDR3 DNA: TGTGCCAGCAGCCAAGATCTCAGTGGAGTTGCGGAGCAGTTCTTC.

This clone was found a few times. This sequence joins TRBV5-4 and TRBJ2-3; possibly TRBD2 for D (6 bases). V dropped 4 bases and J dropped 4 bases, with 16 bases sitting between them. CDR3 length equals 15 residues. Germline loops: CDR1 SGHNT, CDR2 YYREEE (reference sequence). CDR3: CASSEGLHPADTQYF. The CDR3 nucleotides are TGTGCCAGCAGCGAGGGACTCCATCCCGCAGATACGCAGTATTTT.

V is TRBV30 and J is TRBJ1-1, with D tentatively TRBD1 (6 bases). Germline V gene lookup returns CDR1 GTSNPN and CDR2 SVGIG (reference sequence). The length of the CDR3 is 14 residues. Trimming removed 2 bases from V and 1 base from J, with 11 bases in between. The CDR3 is CAWSTGTRNTEAFF. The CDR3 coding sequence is TGTGCCTGGAGTACTGGGACACGGAACACTGAAGCTTTCTTT. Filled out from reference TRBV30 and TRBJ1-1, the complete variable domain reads SQTIHQWPATLVQPVGSPLSLECTVEGTSNPNLYWYRQAAGRGLQLLFYSVGIGQISSEVPQNLSASRPQDRQFILSSKKLLLSDSGFYLCAWSTGTRNTEAFFGQGTRLTVV.

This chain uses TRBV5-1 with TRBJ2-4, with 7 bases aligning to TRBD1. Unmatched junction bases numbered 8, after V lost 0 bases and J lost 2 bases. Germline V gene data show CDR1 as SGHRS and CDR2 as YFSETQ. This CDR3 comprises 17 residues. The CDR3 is CASSLDDRALPKNIQYF. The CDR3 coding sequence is TGCGCCAGCAGCTTGGACGACAGGGCCCTACCCAAAAACATTCAGTACTTC.

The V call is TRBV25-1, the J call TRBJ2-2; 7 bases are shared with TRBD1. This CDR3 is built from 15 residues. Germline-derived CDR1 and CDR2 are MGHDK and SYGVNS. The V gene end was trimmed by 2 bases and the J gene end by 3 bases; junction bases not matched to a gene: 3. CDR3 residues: CASSESRGYTGELFF. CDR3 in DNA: TGTGCCAGCAGTGAAAGCAGGGGGTACACCGGGGAGCTGTTTTTT.

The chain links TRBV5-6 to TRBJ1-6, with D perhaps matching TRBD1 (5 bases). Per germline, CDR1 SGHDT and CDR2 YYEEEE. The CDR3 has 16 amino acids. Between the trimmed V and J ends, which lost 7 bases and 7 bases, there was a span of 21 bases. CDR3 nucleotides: TGTGCCAGCGCCCCCCCATGGGGCAGGGTAAATTCACCCCTCCACTTT. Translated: CASAPPWGRVNSPLHF. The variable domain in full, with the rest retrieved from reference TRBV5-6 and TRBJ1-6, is DAGVTQSPTHLIKTRGQQVTLRCSPKSGHDTVSWYQQALGQGPQFIFQYYEEEERQRGNFPDRFSGHQFPNYSSELNVNALLLGDSALYLCASAPPWGRVNSPLHFGNGTRLTVT.

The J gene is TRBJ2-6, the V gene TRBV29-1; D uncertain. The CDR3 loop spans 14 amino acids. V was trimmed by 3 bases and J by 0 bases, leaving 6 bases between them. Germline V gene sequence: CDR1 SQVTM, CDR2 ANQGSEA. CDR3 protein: CSVDDTSGANVLTF. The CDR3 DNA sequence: TGCAGCGTTGATGACACCTCTGGGGCCAACGTCCTGACTTTC. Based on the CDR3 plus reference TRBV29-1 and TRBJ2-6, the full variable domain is SAVISQKPSRDICQRGTSLTIQCQVDSQVTMMFWYRQQPGQSLTLIATANQGSEATYESGFVIDKFPISRPNLTFSTLTVSNMSPEDSSIYLCSVDDTSGANVLTFGAGSRLTVL.

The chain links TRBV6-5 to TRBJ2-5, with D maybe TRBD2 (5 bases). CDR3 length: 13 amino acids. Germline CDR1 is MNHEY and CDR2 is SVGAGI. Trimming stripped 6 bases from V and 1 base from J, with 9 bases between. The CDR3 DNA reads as TGTGCCAGCAGCCTTCGGGGCCAAGAGACCCAGTACTTC. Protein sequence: CASSLRGQETQYF.

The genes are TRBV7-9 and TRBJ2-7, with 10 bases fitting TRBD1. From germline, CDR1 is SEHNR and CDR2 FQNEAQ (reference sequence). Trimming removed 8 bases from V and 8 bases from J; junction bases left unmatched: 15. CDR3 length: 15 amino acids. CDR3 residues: CASETWDRGPEKQYF. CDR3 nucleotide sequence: TGTGCCAGCGAGACGTGGGACAGGGGCCCAGAAAAGCAGTACTTC. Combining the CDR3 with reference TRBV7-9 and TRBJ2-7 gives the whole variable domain DTGVSQNPRHKITKRGQNVTFRCDPISEHNRLYWYRQTLGQGPEFLTYFQNEAQLEKSRLLSDRFSAERPKGSFSTLEIQRTEQGDSAMYLCASETWDRGPEKQYFGPGTRLTVT.

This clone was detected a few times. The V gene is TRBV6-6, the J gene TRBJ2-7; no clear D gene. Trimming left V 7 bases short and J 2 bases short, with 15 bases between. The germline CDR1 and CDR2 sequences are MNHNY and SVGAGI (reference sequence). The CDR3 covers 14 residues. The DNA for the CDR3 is TGTGCCAGCATTCCAAGAGGAAATGCCTACGAGCAGTACTTC. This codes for CASIPRGNAYEQYF.

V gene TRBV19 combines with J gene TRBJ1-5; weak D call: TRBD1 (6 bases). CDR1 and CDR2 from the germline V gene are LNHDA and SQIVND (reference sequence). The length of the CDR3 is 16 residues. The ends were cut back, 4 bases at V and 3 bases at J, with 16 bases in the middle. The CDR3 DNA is TGTGCCAGTAGTAGGGGGCTGGGGGAATTCAATCAGCCCCAGCATTTT. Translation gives CASSRGLGEFNQPQHF.

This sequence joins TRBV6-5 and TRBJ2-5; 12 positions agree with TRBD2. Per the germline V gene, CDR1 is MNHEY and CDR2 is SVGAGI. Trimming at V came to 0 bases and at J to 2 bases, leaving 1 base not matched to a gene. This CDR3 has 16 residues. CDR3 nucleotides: TGTGCCAGCAGTTACTCGCTAGCGGGGGGGCAAGAGACCCAGTACTTC. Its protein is CASSYSLAGGQETQYF.

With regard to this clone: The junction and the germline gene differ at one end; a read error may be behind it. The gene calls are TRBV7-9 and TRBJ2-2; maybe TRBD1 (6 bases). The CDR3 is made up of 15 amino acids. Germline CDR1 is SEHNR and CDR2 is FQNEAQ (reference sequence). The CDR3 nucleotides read TGTTCCAGCAGCCTCCGAGGGGGACGGACCGGGGAGCTGTTTTTT. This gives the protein CSSSLRGGRTGELFF.

The CDR3 DNA reads as TGCGCCAGCAGCCAAGATATGCGTGCCAATGAGCAGTTCTTC. This sequence encodes CASSQDMRANEQFF. V gene TRBV4-1 combines with J gene TRBJ2-1; D uncertain. This CDR3 spans 14 amino acids. Germline V gene lookup returns CDR1 MGHRA and CDR2 YSYEKL. V lost 0 bases, J lost 6 bases, and 9 bases lay in between.

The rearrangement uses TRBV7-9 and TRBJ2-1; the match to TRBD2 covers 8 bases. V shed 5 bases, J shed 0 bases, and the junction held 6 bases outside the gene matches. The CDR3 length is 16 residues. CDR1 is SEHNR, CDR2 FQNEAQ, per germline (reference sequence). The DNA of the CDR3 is TGTGCCAGCAGCCCCCGAGCGGGAGCCTCCTACAATGAGCAGTTCTTC. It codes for CASSPRAGASYNEQFF.

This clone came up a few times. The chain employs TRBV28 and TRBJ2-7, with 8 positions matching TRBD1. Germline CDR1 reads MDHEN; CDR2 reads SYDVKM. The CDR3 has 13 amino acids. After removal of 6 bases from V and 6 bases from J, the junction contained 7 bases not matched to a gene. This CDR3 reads CASRRQGYGEQYF. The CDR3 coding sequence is TGTGCCAGCAGGAGACAGGGGTACGGCGAGCAGTACTTC.

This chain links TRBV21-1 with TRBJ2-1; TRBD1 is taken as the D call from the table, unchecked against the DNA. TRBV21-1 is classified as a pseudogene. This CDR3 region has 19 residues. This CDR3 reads CASSKSQGATQSSYNEQFF. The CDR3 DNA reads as TGTGCCAGCAGCAAGTCACAGGGGGCGACCCAAAGCTCCTACAATGAGCAGTTCTTC.

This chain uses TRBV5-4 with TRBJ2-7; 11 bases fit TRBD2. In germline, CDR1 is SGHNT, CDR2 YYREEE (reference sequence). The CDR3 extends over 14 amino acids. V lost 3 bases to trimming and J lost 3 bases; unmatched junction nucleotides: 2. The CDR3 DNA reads TGTGCCAGCAGCTCCACTAGCGGGGGCTACGAGCAGTACTTC. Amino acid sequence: CASSSTSGGYEQYF.

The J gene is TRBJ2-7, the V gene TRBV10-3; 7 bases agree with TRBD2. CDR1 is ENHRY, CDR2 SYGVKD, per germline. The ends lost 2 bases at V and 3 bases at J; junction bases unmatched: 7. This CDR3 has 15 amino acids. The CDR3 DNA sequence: TGTGCCATCAGTGAGATATGGGCGGGGGACTACGAGCAGTACTTC. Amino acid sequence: CAISEIWAGDYEQYF.

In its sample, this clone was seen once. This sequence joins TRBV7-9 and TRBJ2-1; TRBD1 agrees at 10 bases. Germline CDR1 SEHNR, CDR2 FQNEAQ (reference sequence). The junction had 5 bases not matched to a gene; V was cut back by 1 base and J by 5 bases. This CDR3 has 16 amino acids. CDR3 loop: CASSLGWDRGHNEQFF. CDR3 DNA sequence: TGTGCCAGCAGCTTAGGATGGGACAGGGGACACAATGAGCAGTTCTTC.